This T cell receptor beta chain appears in the sequencing data of a study of monozygotic twins with cystic fibrosis listed by TCRdb under 2021. In the study overall: Around 3 micrograms of fragmented DNA went through around 15 PCR cycles to produce barcoded libraries. The study compared TCR beta repertoires within and between 16 monozygotic twin pairs with cystic fibrosis to assess genetic influence on V and J gene usage. The cohort comprised ten female and six male twin pairs aged roughly 2.0 to 40 years, median roughly 9.9 years, mostly children and adolescents. Twins were ranked among around 1,000 cohort participants for weight-for-height and FEVPerc (FEV1 disease centile) at the day of blood sampling. Data for three of the twin pairs had already been reported earlier in a different context.

As for this clone: This receptor's antigen is unknown. It has no much larger one-base neighbor in the sample; base qualities were not kept.

TCR beta CDR3 regions were amplified by multiplex PCR with the immunoSEQ immune profiling system according to the manufacturer's instructions. An Illumina NextSeq system was used for sequencing. Per the source publication's procedure: Sequence data were processed on the immunoSEQ Analyzer platform, and clonality was computed as the square root of Simpson's index of productive rearrangements. Similarity in V and J usage was measured by Jensen-Shannon distance, and OLGA was used to compute CDR3 generation probabilities. Shared CDR3 sequences were searched in the immuneACCESS database (August 2020) and in VDJdb (December 2020). As stored in TCRdb, this immuneACCESS dataset retains in-frame rearrangements with V and J assigned. A fraction of the clones does not appear; measured against another copy, unresolved V genes explain less than half of the discrepancy, and the remainder lacks a known reason. Clone size and the V and J calls come from that table; the DNA yielded D and trimming. This sample is represented by about 15,000 clones; about 96% of them were singletons. Of the sample, 0.6% to 0.7% is held by the ten largest clones.

From the cysteine through the phenylalanine, the CDR3 covers 14 amino acids. This entry keeps only the CDR3 DNA: 42 bases, framed from base 1. Relative to germline, V is missing 4 bases and J is missing 8 bases, with 4 bases of the junction outside any gene match. CDR1 PRHDT and CDR2 FYEKMQ are derived from the germline V gene (reference sequence). Overall study results and their limits: Simpson clonality was generally low (median 0.0095), which suggests a naive-dominated repertoire, and clonality was higher in the most severely affected patients. V gene usage was most similar to the co-twin for 13 of 16 pairs, and J usage for 8 of 16 pairs, suggesting genetic constraints. The cohort was small, and the number of shared CDR3s showed no association with age, concordance or disease severity. Significantly higher nucleotide-identical clonotype sharing was observed within monozygotic CF twin pairs than between unrelated CF individuals (P = 0.000026, Mann-Whitney).

The twin pairs came from the European Cystic Fibrosis Twin and Sibling Study Cohort, a cohort that recruited patients from 170 or so CF clinics across 14 European countries. Both zygosity and CFTR genotype were checked in-house, and zygosity was tested with multiplex PCR across nine short tandem repeat loci. Peripheral blood was sampled from each twin, and clinical parameters were recorded on the day of blood sampling. Genomic DNA was isolated from peripheral blood cells with phenol/chloroform and kept in TE buffer at 4 degrees C. This receptor was obtained from a girl aged 2-10 years with cystic fibrosis. Sequenced: blood. The chain is made from TRBV13 and TRBJ1-6, and 8 junction bases match TRBD1. The CDR3 corresponds to CASSSRGLYSPLHF. Here is the DNA: TGTGCCAGCAGCTCCAGGGGGCTCTATTCACCCCTCCACTTT.